The clone carrying this T cell receptor beta chain was found many times. Its antigen remains unidentified. These data originate in a study of neurological immune-mediated disorders. cDNA synthesis was performed by 5'RACE with 10-nucleotide random UMIs. From the 5' RACE reads, TCRdb called clonotypes with MiXCR, one entry per CDR3 protein. The sample has about 82,000 distinct CDR3 sequences, approximately 2.8% seen once. Study findings and constraints: None of the CDR3 amino acid sequences of expanded clones recurred across subjects, suggesting private repertoires in all groups.

Unsorted libraries came from 2 million PBMCs stored at -80 °C. The CDR3 is 13 amino acids. V was pared by 6 bases and J by 0 bases, with 10 bases between. Looked up from germline, CDR1 is DFQATT and CDR2 is SNEGSKA (reference sequence). Sequences were obtained from PBMCs. The chain combines TRBV20-1 with TRBJ2-3, with D perhaps TRBD1 or TRBD2 (5 bases each). This sequence originates from a woman aged 25-40 years with multiple sclerosis. CDR3 loop: CSAKRGSTDTQYF. The CDR3 nucleotides read TGCAGTGCCAAGAGGGGCAGCACAGATACGCAGTATTTT.